Below are 25 T cell receptor beta chains sequenced from a single sample in a study of T cell responses to AZD1222 COVID-19 vaccine. Sequencing used immunoSEQ multiplex PCR; TCRdb keeps in-frame clones, though not all of them. The sample has more than 95,000 clones; less than 90% are singletons. The sequencing here drew on peripheral blood, taken on day 0 of AZD1222 vaccination. The receptor set was obtained from an adult in good health.

The chain carries TRBV5-4 and TRBJ1-2; maybe TRBD1 (6 bases). V was cut by 3 bases and J by 0 bases, with 9 bases left in between. The CDR3 contains 14 residues. CDR1 and CDR2 from the germline V gene are SGHNT and YYREEE (reference sequence). The CDR3, as DNA: TGTGCCAGCAGCTCATACAGGGCTAACTATGGCTACACCTTC. Its protein is CASSSYRANYGYTF.

This clone appeared a single time. The chain carries TRBV7-6 and TRBJ1-2, with 8 positions matching TRBD1. J gave up 7 bases and V 3 bases, and 10 bases lay outside the gene matches. CDR1 is SGHVS, CDR2 FNYEAQ, per germline. This CDR3 has 15 amino acids. The CDR3 DNA follows: TGTGCCAGCAGCTTGGGGACAGGACGTGTCGGTGGCTACACCTTC. Its protein is CASSLGTGRVGGYTF.

This chain joins TRBV27 and TRBJ2-4; D is ambiguous. In germline, CDR1 is MNHEY, CDR2 SMNVEV (reference sequence). V lost 2 bases and J lost 1, with 18 bases in between. There are 18 residues in the CDR3. CDR3 amino acids: CASSLGPPHGRAKNIQYF. DNA of the CDR3: TGTGCCAGCAGTTTAGGACCCCCGCATGGTCGGGCCAAAAACATTCAGTACTTC.

The CDR3 is CASIEQGTNTGELFF. In DNA form, the CDR3 reads TGTGCCAGCATAGAACAGGGGACGAACACCGGGGAGCTGTTTTTT. The rearrangement uses TRBV27 and TRBJ2-2, with TRBD1 matching over 7 bases. The CDR3 length is 15 residues. Germline trimming cut 7 bases from V and 0 bases from J; bases unmatched to any gene: 5. Germline CDR1 is MNHEY and CDR2 is SMNVEV (reference sequence).

This sequence joins TRBV7-9 and TRBJ1-2, with no clear D. The CDR3 totals 17 residues. The V end lost 2 bases, the J end lost 6 bases, and 22 bases lay between the germline ends. Looked up from germline, CDR1 is SEHNR and CDR2 is FQNEAQ (reference sequence). CDR3: CASSLTPSGGAPHGYTF. The CDR3 region has the DNA TGTGCCAGCAGCTTAACCCCCTCGGGCGGCGCACCCCATGGCTACACCTTC.

Here the CDR3 reads CASSFFRGKETQYF. The CDR3 DNA reads as TGTGCCAGCAGTTTTTTCAGGGGTAAAGAGACCCAGTACTTC. The chain recombines TRBV28 with TRBJ2-5, with a tentative D call TRBD1 (6 bases). Germline values: CDR1 MDHEN, CDR2 SYDVKM. Deletions cut 3 bases from V and 3 bases from J, with 11 bases between. The CDR3 has 14 residues.

The V and J genes are TRBV2 and TRBJ2-7; TRBD1 matches 11 bases. CDR1 is SNHLY, CDR2 FYNNEI, per germline. V shed 6 bases, J shed 5 bases, and the junction held 12 bases outside the gene matches. The CDR3 has 16 amino acids. The CDR3 sequence: CASRAFGQGARNEQYF. Written as DNA, the CDR3 is TGTGCCAGCAGGGCCTTTGGACAGGGGGCCAGGAACGAGCAGTACTTC.

The V call is TRBV5-6, the J call TRBJ1-1; D is uncertain. Germline V gene lookup returns CDR1 SGHDT and CDR2 YYEEEE. V shed 2 bases and J shed 5 bases, with 16 bases lying between them. The CDR3 is 15 amino acids. Here the CDR3 reads CASSLSERWNTEAFF. The CDR3 nucleotides are TGTGCCAGCAGCTTATCTGAAAGGTGGAATACTGAAGCTTTCTTT.

The chain links TRBV21-1 to TRBJ1-6; TRBD1 is the table's D call, not checked against the DNA. TRBV21-1 is noted as a pseudogene. CDR3 length: 17 amino acids. The CDR3 loop reads CASSPDPAGGLGSPLHF. The CDR3 bases are TGTGCCAGCAGCCCCGATCCTGCAGGGGGCTTGGGTTCACCCCTCCACTTT.

The chain is built from TRBV24-1 and TRBJ2-1; D gene unclear. Trimming removed 2 bases from V and 9 bases from J, with 10 bases in between. CDR1 KGHDR and CDR2 SFDVKD come from the germline V gene. This CDR3 has 13 residues. CDR3 nucleotide sequence: TGTGCCACCAGTGATTCCCCGGGTATTGAGCAGTTCTTC. Translating gives CATSDSPGIEQFF.

The chain recombines TRBV7-9 with TRBJ1-6, with D maybe TRBD1 (6 bases). V dropped 5 bases and J dropped 2 bases, with 19 bases sitting between them. Looked up from germline, CDR1 is SEHNR and CDR2 is FQNEAQ (reference sequence). CDR3 length: 18 residues. The CDR3 is CASSPVSHGGPYNSPLHF. CDR3 bases: TGTGCCAGCAGCCCCGTTTCTCACGGGGGCCCCTATAATTCACCCCTCCACTTT.

The rearrangement uses TRBV4-1 and TRBJ2-1; 7 bases fit TRBD2. J lost 0 bases, V lost 0 bases, and 8 bases had no gene match. Germline V lookup: CDR1 MGHRA, CDR2 YSYEKL. The CDR3 consists of 18 residues. CDR3 sequence reads: CASSQDRSGASSYNEQFF. The CDR3 bases are TGCGCCAGCAGCCAAGATCGAAGCGGGGCCAGCTCCTACAATGAGCAGTTCTTC.

The gene calls are TRBV25-1 and TRBJ2-1; a weak D match, TRBD1 (7 bases). The V gene lost 1 base and the J gene lost 4 bases, with 17 bases spanning the gap. The CDR3 consists of 17 residues. CDR1 is MGHDK, CDR2 SYGVNS, per germline. This CDR3 is CASSESAGRGRYNEQFF. In DNA, the CDR3 is TGTGCCAGCAGTGAATCGGCCGGCAGGGGGAGGTACAATGAGCAGTTCTTC.

The chain carries TRBV6-5 and TRBJ2-7; TRBD1 matches 9 bases. The V and J ends lost 9 bases and 4 bases, in that order; junction bases with no gene match: 13. CDR1 is MNHEY, CDR2 SVGAGI, per germline. This CDR3 has 15 amino acids. The CDR3 sequence is CASPGTGNGAYEQYF. CDR3 nucleotide sequence: TGTGCCAGTCCCGGGACAGGGAACGGGGCTTACGAGCAGTACTTC.

This chain uses TRBV10-3 with TRBJ1-1; D is unresolved. This CDR3 has 14 residues. Deletions cut 7 bases from V and 5 bases from J, with 17 bases between. Germline values: CDR1 ENHRY, CDR2 SYGVKD. CDR3 protein: CAITRTATGTEAFF. The CDR3, as DNA: TGTGCCATCACCAGAACAGCGACGGGGACTGAAGCTTTCTTT.

The rearrangement joins TRBV2 to TRBJ1-5; D unclear. Germline V gives CDR1 SNHLY, CDR2 FYNNEI. Deletions cut 7 bases from V and 7 bases from J, with 11 bases between. This CDR3 spans 12 amino acids. The CDR3 region is CASTPGGQPQHF. In DNA form, the CDR3 reads TGTGCCAGCACCCCAGGTGGACAGCCCCAGCATTTT.

V usage is TRBV15 and J usage is TRBJ2-5; D may be TRBD2 (6 bases). This CDR3 region has 17 residues. V lost 2 bases and J lost 1, with 17 bases in between. Germline-derived CDR1 and CDR2 are LNHNV and YYDKDF (reference sequence). CDR3 in amino acids: CATSRFPPKGGQETQYF. As DNA, the CDR3 is TGTGCCACCAGCAGATTCCCCCCTAAGGGAGGCCAAGAGACCCAGTACTTC. Full variable domain (outside the CDR3, taken from reference TRBV15 and TRBJ2-5): DAMVIQNPRYQVTQFGKPVTLSCSQTLNHNVMYWYQQKSSQAPKLLFHYYDKDFNNEADTPDNFQSRRPNTSFCFLDIRSPGLGDTAMYLCATSRFPPKGGQETQYFGPGTRLLVL.

This clone was seen a handful of times. The rearrangement uses TRBV24-1 and TRBJ2-7; D possibly corresponds to TRBD1 (6 bases). This CDR3 has 13 residues. CDR1 and CDR2 (germline): KGHDR, SFDVKD. The V end lost 5 bases, the J end lost 5 bases, and 12 bases lay between the germline ends. Written as DNA, the CDR3 is TGTGCCACCAGTGGAAGGGGGTCCCACGAGCAGTACTTC. Translated, it gives CATSGRGSHEQYF.

The chain uses TRBV28 and TRBJ1-1; D might be TRBD1 (5 bases). The V end lost 0 bases, the J end lost 2 bases, and 10 bases lay between the germline ends. Germline-derived CDR1 and CDR2 are MDHEN and SYDVKM. The CDR3 covers 15 residues. CDR3 region: CASSLWGVKNTEAFF. Written as DNA, the CDR3 is TGTGCCAGCAGTTTATGGGGGGTGAAAAACACTGAAGCTTTCTTT.

This clone occurred once. The rearrangement uses TRBV14 and TRBJ1-5; D gene uncertain. This CDR3 has 13 amino acids. Germline V gene lookup returns CDR1 SGHDN and CDR2 FVKESK. Trimming took 1 base from V and 7 from J, leaving 8 bases between them. The CDR3 loop reads CASSQGIWQPQHF. DNA of the CDR3: TGTGCCAGCAGCCAAGGTATCTGGCAGCCCCAGCATTTT.

V and J are TRBV5-6 and TRBJ2-4; TRBD1 matches 7 bases. The CDR3 sequence is 14 residues long. With 4 bases clipped from V and 6 bases from J, the junction kept 7 bases outside the gene matches. Germline V gene data show CDR1 as SGHDT and CDR2 as YYEEEE. CDR3 amino acids: CASSVAGQANIQYF. The CDR3 DNA sequence: TGTGCCAGCAGCGTAGCAGGACAGGCAAACATTCAGTACTTC.

The rearrangement links TRBV13 to TRBJ2-7, with 8 bases matching TRBD2. Germline loops: CDR1 PRHDT, CDR2 FYEKMQ (reference sequence). V gave up 11 bases and J gave up 5 bases; unmatched junction bases: 14. This CDR3 contains 14 residues. The CDR3 here is CAGKPGGRNDEQYF. The CDR3 DNA sequence: TGTGCCGGCAAACCGGGGGGGCGCAACGACGAGCAGTACTTC. Filled out from reference TRBV13 and TRBJ2-7, the complete variable domain reads AAGVIQSPRHLIKEKRETATLKCYPIPRHDTVYWYQQGPGQDPQFLISFYEKMQSDKGSIPDRFSAQQFSDYHSELNMSSLELGDSALYFCAGKPGGRNDEQYFGPGTRLTVT.

The chain employs TRBV4-2 and TRBJ2-1; 7 nucleotides match TRBD2. This CDR3 is built from 16 residues. V was pared by 1 base and J by 6 bases, with 9 bases of the junction left unmatched. Germline V gene data show CDR1 as LGHNA and CDR2 as YNFKEQ. The CDR3 is CASSQGGGLEGNEQFF. Written as DNA, the CDR3 is TGTGCCAGCAGCCAAGGGGGCGGACTAGAAGGCAATGAGCAGTTCTTC.

This chain links TRBV9 with TRBJ1-6; tentatively, D is TRBD1 (5 bases). Trimming took off 3 bases at V and 0 bases at J, with 10 bases between the two ends. Germline-derived CDR1 and CDR2 are SGDLS and YYNGEE. There are 16 residues in the CDR3. Here the CDR3 reads CASSAGGSSYNSPLHF. The DNA for the CDR3 is TGTGCCAGCAGCGCCGGGGGGAGCTCCTATAATTCACCCCTCCACTTT.

V and J are TRBV4-3 and TRBJ2-3, with 12 bases lining up with TRBD2. Per germline, CDR1 LGHNA and CDR2 YSLEER. V was clipped by 0 bases and J by 4 bases; unmatched bases: 8. There are 18 residues in the CDR3. For the CDR3, the DNA is TGCGCCAGCAGCCAAGATCCTAGCGGGGGGGCTTTGGCAGATACGCAGTATTTT. Residues: CASSQDPSGGALADTQYF.